Shown below are 3 T cell receptor beta chains from a single sample sequenced in a study of shared clonotypes between healthy human individuals. Produced via immunoSEQ multiplex PCR; TCRdb's table is partial and in-frame only. The profile shows about 460,000 clones, around 77% of them singletons. Sequencing was done on a sample of PBMCs. These receptors all come from a woman in her thirties or forties in good health. Some clones in this sample may be carry-over from other donors' samples.

The V gene is TRBV10-3, the J gene TRBJ1-1; tentatively, D is TRBD1 (5 bases). Germline CDR1 reads ENHRY; CDR2 reads SYGVKD. Trimming cost V 5 bases and J 8 bases, with 12 bases left between them. The CDR3 consists of 12 residues. The CDR3 here is CAISSRDEEAFF. DNA of the CDR3: TGTGCCATCAGTAGCCGGGACGAGGAAGCTTTCTTT.

This chain links TRBV7-8 with TRBJ1-1, with 7 bases matching TRBD1. The CDR3 sequence is 16 residues long. The V segment lost 6 bases and the J segment 1 base; nucleotides outside the gene matches: 11. Per the germline V gene, CDR1 is SGHVS and CDR2 is FQNEAQ. The CDR3 DNA reads as TGTGCCAGCAGTCCCAGGCAGGGGGTGGAGAACACTGAAGCTTTCTTT. Its protein is CASSPRQGVENTEAFF.

This clone was observed at least ten times. The chain combines TRBV7-8 with TRBJ1-2; possible D gene TRBD1, 5 bases. This CDR3 region has 14 residues. Germline loops: CDR1 SGHVS, CDR2 FQNEAQ. The V end lost 5 bases, the J end lost 3 bases, and 13 bases lay between the germline ends. CDR3 residues: CASSRGTAHYGYTF. CDR3 coding DNA: TGTGCCAGCAGCAGAGGGACCGCACACTATGGCTACACCTTC.